This T cell receptor (beta chain) was documented in a study of a mutant IDH1 vaccine in newly diagnosed glioma. Profiling relied on immunoSEQ multiplex PCR, and the TCRdb table lists in-frame clones only, not all of them. The sample has 55,000 to 70,000 clones, approximately 79% seen once. The germline V gene has CDR1 MNHEY and CDR2 SVGAGI. V lost 9 bases, J lost 2 bases, and 10 bases lay in between. This CDR3 contains 12 residues. Specified time point: baseline, week 1 (first vaccination visit). Treatment: pre-vaccination baseline after standard-of-care therapy. The source was PBMCs, collected from a glioma patient treated with radiotherapy, temozolomide or both. The source is a man aged 45 to 65 with glioma. The chain has TRBV6-5 and TRBJ1-1, with D tentatively TRBD1 (5 bases). CDR3 loop: CASGRGNTEAFF. In DNA form, the CDR3 reads TGTGCCAGTGGGAGGGGCAACACTGAAGCTTTCTTT.